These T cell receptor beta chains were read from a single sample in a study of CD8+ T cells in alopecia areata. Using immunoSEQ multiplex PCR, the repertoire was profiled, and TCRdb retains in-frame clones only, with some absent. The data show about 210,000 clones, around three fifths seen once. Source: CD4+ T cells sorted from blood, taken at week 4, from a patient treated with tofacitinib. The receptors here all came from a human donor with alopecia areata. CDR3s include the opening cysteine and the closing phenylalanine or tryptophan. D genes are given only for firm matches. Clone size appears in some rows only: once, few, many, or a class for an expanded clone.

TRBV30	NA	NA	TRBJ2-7	TGTGCCTGGAGTGTATCGGGGGGCGGCGTGGGCGAGCAGTACTTC	CAWSVSGGGVGEQYF
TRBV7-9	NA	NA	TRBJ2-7	TGTGCCAGCAGCCGCCAGGGCGGGGCCTCCTACGAGCAGTACTTC	CASSRQGGASYEQYF
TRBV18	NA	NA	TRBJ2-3	TGTGCCAGCTCACCAAGGGGGGCGTTCACAGATACGCAGTATTTT	CASSPRGAFTDTQYF
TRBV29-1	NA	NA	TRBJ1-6	TGCAGCGTTGAGCTAGGAGCGAATTCACCCCTCCACTTT	CSVELGANSPLHF
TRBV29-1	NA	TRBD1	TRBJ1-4	TGCAGCGTCGCCTCCGGGACAGGGAGAGAAAAACTGTTTTTT	CSVASGTGREKLFF
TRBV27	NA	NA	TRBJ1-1	TGTGCCAGCAGCAAGAGTTTGGGGGGATCGAACACTGAAGCTTTCTTT	CASSKSLGGSNTEAFF
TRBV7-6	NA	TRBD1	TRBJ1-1	TGTGCCAGCAGCCTGACAGGGCAGTCGGAAGCTTTCTTT	CASSLTGQSEAFF
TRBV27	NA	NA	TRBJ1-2	TGTGCCAGCAGCCCCGACAATGGCTATGGCTACACCTTC	CASSPDNGYGYTF
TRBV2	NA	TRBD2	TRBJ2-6	TGTGCCAGCAGTGTAGGACTAGCGGGGGGACCCAGCTCTGGGGCCAACGTCCTGACTTTC	CASSVGLAGGPSSGANVLTF
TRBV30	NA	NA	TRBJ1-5	TGTGCCTCCTCGACAGGCTTAAGCAATCAGCCCCAGCATTTT	CASSTGLSNQPQHF
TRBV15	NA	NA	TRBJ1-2	TGTGCCACCAGCAGAGATGCGCAGGGGAACTATGGCTACACCTTC	CATSRDAQGNYGYTF
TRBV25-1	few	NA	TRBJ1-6	TGTGCCAGCAGGAGAGGGACGGATTCACCCCTCCACTTT	CASRRGTDSPLHF
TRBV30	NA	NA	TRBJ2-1	TGTGCCTGGAGTAGAGGGAGCTCCTACAATGAGCAGTTCTTC	CAWSRGSSYNEQFF
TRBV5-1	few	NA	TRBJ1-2	TGCGCCAGCAGCTTGGGTACAAGGGATGGCTACACCTTC	CASSLGTRDGYTF
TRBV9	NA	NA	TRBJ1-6	TGTGCCAGCAGCGTAGGGGGGGGTTATAATTCACCCCTCCACTTT	CASSVGGGYNSPLHF
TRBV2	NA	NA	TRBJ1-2	TGTGCCAGCAAGACGACCGGGAACTATGGCTACACCTTC	CASKTTGNYGYTF
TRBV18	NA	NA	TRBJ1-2	TGTGCCAGCTCACCAGGGAGCTTCAACTATGGCTACACCTTC	CASSPGSFNYGYTF
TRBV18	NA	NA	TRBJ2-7	TGTGCCAGCTCACCCATGGGCCCAGGCGAGCAGTACTTC	CASSPMGPGEQYF
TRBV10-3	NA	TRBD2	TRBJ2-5	TGTGCCATCAGTGAAAATTGGATAGCGGGGGGACGAGAACGGGAGACCCAGTACTTC	CAISENWIAGGRERETQYF
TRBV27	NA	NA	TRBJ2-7	TGTGCCAGCAAAACCTCCGGGGGCGGAGAGCAGTACTTC	CASKTSGGGEQYF
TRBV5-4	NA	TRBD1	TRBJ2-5	TGTGCCAGCAGCCCCAGGGGGCAGGGGGGAGAGACCCAGTACTTC	CASSPRGQGGETQYF
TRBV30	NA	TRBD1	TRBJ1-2	TGTGCCTGGAGGGGACAGGCCTATGGCTACACCTTC	CAWRGQAYGYTF
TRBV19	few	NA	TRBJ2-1	TGTGCCAGCCGGGCTTACAATGAGCAGTTCTTC	CASRAYNEQFF
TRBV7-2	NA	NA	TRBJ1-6	TGTGCCAGCAGCTCGGGAGACAGGATGAATTCACCCCTCCACTTT	CASSSGDRMNSPLHF
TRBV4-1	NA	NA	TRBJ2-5	TGCGCCAGCAGCCAAGATGGGGTCCAAGAGACCCAGTACTTC	CASSQDGVQETQYF
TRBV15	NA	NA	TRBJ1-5	TGTGCCACCAGCAGAGATCGGGCAGGGTGGCAGCCCCAGCATTTT	CATSRDRAGWQPQHF
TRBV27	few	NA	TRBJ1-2	TGTGCCAGCAGTCGGCAGGGACTAAACTATGGCTACACCTTC	CASSRQGLNYGYTF
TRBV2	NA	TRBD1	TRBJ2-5	TGTGCCAGCGGACTTGGGACAGCTTTTCCAGAGACCCAGTACTTC	CASGLGTAFPETQYF
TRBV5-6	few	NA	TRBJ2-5	TGTGCCAGCAGCTTGGTTTCCCAGGGCCAAGAGACCCAGTACTTC	CASSLVSQGQETQYF
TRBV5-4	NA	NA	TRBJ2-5	TGTGCCAGCAGCTTGGGACAGGCAAGGGAGACCCAGTACTTC	CASSLGQARETQYF
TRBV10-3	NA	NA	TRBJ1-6	TGTGCCATCAGGGGGGGGCCCAATTCACCCCTCCACTTT	CAIRGGPNSPLHF
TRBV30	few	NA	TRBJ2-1	TGTGCCTGGAGGAGGGTGCGTGGCGGCTCCTACAATGAGCAGTTCTTC	CAWRRVRGGSYNEQFF
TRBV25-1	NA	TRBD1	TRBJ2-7	TGTGCCAGCAGAAGGACAGGGGGTTACGAGCAGTACTTC	CASRRTGGYEQYF
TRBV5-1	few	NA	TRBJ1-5	TGCGCCAGCAGCCCGGGACTTCAGCCCCAGCATTTT	CASSPGLQPQHF
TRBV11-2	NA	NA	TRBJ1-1	TGTGCCAGCAGCTTAGATCGAATCACTGAAGCTTTCTTT	CASSLDRITEAFF
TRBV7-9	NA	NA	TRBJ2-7	TGTGCCAGCAGCTTAGAACGTTTGCGCGAGCAGTACTTC	CASSLERLREQYF
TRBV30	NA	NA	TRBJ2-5	TGTGCCTGGAGACGGGAGACCCAGTACTTC	CAWRRETQYF
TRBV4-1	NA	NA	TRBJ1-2	TGCGCCAGCAGCCAAGATTTTCTAAGCGGCTACACCTTC	CASSQDFLSGYTF
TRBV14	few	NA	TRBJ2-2	TGTGCCAGCAGCCAAGGGGGGACCGTGACCGGGGAGCTGTTTTTT	CASSQGGTVTGELFF
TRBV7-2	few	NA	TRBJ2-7	TGTGCCAGCAGCTTATGGGCGGGGCCCTACGAGCAGTACTTC	CASSLWAGPYEQYF
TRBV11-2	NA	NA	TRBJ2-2	TGTGCCAGCAGCTTAGTGACCGGGGAGCTGTTTTTT	CASSLVTGELFF
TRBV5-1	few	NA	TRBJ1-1	TGCGCCAGCAGCTCCATGGGGGCGTACACTGAAGCTTTCTTT	CASSSMGAYTEAFF
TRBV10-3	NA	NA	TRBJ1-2	TGTGCCATCAGTCAGGGGCAGTATGGCTACACCTTC	CAISQGQYGYTF
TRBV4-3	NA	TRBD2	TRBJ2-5	TGCGCCAGCAGCCAAGACCTACTAGCGGGGGGACCCGTTGAGACCCAGTACTTC	CASSQDLLAGGPVETQYF
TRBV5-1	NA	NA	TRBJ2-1	TGCGCCAGCAGCTTGAGGGACGGTAACAATGAGCAGTTCTTC	CASSLRDGNNEQFF
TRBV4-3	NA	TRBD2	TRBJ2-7	TGCGCCAGCAGCCAAGTGAGAGCGGGGGGGCCGGACTACGAGCAGTACTTC	CASSQVRAGGPDYEQYF
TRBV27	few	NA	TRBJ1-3	TGTGCCAGCAGCCCTCTTAACCGACCCTCTGGAAACACCATATATTTT	CASSPLNRPSGNTIYF